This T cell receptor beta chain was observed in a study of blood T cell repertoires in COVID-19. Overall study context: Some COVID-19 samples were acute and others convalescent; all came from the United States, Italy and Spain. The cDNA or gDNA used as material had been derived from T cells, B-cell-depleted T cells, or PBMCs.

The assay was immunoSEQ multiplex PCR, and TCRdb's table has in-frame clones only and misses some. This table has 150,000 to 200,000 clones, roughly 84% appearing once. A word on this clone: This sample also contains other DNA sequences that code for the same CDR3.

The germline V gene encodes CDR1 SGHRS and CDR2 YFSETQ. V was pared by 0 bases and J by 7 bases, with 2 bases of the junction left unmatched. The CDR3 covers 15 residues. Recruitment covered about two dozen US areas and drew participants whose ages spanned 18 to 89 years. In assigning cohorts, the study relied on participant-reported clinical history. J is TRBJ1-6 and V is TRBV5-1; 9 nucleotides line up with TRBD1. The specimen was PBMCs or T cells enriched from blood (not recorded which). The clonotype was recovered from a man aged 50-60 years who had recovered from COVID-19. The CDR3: CASSLAGTGNSPLHF. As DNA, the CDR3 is TGCGCCAGCAGCTTGGCCGGGACAGGGAATTCACCCCTCCACTTT.